This T cell receptor beta chain was observed in a study of blood T cell repertoires in COVID-19. About the study: COVID-19 samples collected from the United States, Italy and Spain covered acute and convalescent phases. Sample material is recorded as cDNA or gDNA derived from T cells, B-cell-depleted T cells, or PBMCs.

Per the study methods: Amplification from reference gene primers served as the basis for estimated nucleated cell counts. Produced via immunoSEQ multiplex PCR; TCRdb's table is partial and in-frame only. The DNA gave D and trimming, while V, J and clone size come from that table. Found here are about 400,000 clones, around 92% of them singletons; the top ten hold 1.7%. V lost 2 bases to trimming and J lost 8 bases, with 19 bases between them. Per the germline V gene, CDR1 is GTSNPN and CDR2 is SVGIG (reference sequence). The CDR3 runs 15 residues. The sample comprised PBMCs or T cells enriched from blood (not recorded which). The clonotype originates from a woman under 40 who had recovered from COVID-19. The chain combines TRBV30 with TRBJ2-4, with a possible D match to TRBD1 (8 bases). The CDR3 DNA follows: TGTGCCTGGAGTCCCGACAGGGGAGGGGAGGACATTCAGTACTTC. Its translation is CAWSPDRGGEDIQYF.